The table lists the clone carrying this T cell receptor beta chain with many counts. The data originate from a study of T cells in Graves' hyperthyroidism and ophthalmopathy. Study-level background: Peripheral blood was secured at the point of initial diagnosis, before any treatment.

The CDR3 loop spans 15 amino acids. V lost 4 bases and J lost 3, with 16 bases in between. The germline CDR1 and CDR2 sequences are ENHRY and SYGVKD. The diagnoses drew upon clinical symptoms, serum thyroxine and TRAb, thyroid ultrasound and orbital computed tomography. Using 10 ml of fresh peripheral blood, PBMCs were prepared. RNA transcripts provided the source from which TCR beta CDR3 regions were amplified. Primed by the HTBI set, a first-round RT-PCR was run on the TCR CDR3. One entry per CDR3 protein results from TCRdb running MiXCR on the multiplex PCR reads. This sample has some 440,000 distinct CDR3 sequences, with about a sixth found just once.

The specimen was blood. The chain is built from TRBV10-3 and TRBJ2-7; no clear D. The clonotype comes from a woman aged 18-30 years with Graves' hyperthyroidism. In nucleotides, the CDR3 is TGTGCCATCAGTGTTACTGTCTTGGGGTACTACGAGCAGTACTTC. It is translated as CAISVTVLGYYEQYF.